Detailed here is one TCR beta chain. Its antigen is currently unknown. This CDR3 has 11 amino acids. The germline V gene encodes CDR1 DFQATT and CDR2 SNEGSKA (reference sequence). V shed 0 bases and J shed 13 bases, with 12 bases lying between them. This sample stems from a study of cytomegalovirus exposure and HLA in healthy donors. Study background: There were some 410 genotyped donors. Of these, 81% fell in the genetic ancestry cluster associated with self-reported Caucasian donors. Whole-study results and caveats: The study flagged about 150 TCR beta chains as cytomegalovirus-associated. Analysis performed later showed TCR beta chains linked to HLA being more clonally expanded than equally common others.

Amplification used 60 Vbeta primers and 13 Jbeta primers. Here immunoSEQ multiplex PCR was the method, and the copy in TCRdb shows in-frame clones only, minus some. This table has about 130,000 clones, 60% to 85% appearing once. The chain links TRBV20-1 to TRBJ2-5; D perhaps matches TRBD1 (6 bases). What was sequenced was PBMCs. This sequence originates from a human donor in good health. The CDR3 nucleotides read TGCAGTGCTAGAGATCTCACAGGGCGGTACTTC. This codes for CSARDLTGRYF.